This TCR beta chain was observed in a study of human T cells and chemical hapten exposure. Time point given: healthy volunteer bleed at 6 weeks. Total RNA extraction was carried out from unfractionated whole blood. Germline CDR1 is SGHVS and CDR2 is FQNEAQ. Trimming took 10 bases from V and 5 from J, leaving 18 bases between them. The CDR3 extends over 15 amino acids. Original processing methods: The number of TCRs in each sample had a median of approximately 93,000 and spanned about 20,000 to 700,000. MiXCR was run by TCRdb on the RACE reads, yielding one entry per CDR3 protein. These V and J calls derive from TCRdb rather than the authors' analysis. The sample contains 70,000 to 95,000 distinct CDR3 sequences, about 8.6% of which appear only once.

Sequencing used whole blood. The clonotype comes from a female donor in good health. Some clones in this sample may be carry-over from other donors' samples. This rearrangement joins TRBV7-8 to TRBJ1-6; no clear D gene. CDR3 in amino acids: CATSRAGAHNSPLHF. The DNA of the CDR3 is TGTGCCACCTCGAGGGCGGGAGCCCATAATTCACCCCTCCACTTT.